The text below deals with one TCR beta chain. The data are from a study of blood T cell repertoires in COVID-19. Generated by immunoSEQ multiplex PCR, the TCRdb table keeps only in-frame clones and is missing some. The table has about 150,000 clones, 84% seen once. The V and J ends lost 4 bases and 8 bases, in that order; junction bases with no gene match: 4. This CDR3 has 13 amino acids. The sequencing input was peripheral blood. V gene TRBV12-3 or TRBV12-4 combines with J gene TRBJ1-2; 10 bases match TRBD1. The clonotype comes from a woman between 50 and 59 years old in a cohort sampled during active or convalescent COVID-19. This CDR3 reads CASSSQDRGGYTF. CDR3 bases: TGTGCCAGCAGTTCTCAGGACAGGGGGGGCTACACCTTC.